The clone carrying this T cell receptor beta chain was recorded many times. Its antigen is undetermined. The same CDR3 also results from other DNA sequences found in this sample. This record belongs to a study of shared clonotypes between healthy human individuals. On the study more broadly: Donor composition was a couple of women and a few men, aged 18 to 49. Findings and caveats of the study: Around 5% was the fraction of naive CD4 clonotypes found shared across four donors.

CDR1 is MGHDK, CDR2 SYGVNS, per germline. Trimming at V came to 1 base and at J to 5 bases, leaving 4 bases not matched to a gene. There are 15 residues in the CDR3. Across several immunoSEQ plates, the genomic DNA of each subset was split evenly. The data were produced by immunoSEQ multiplex PCR, yet TCRdb's version contains in-frame clones alone and is incomplete. The sample includes millions of clones, 85% to 95% of them seen just once. The chain combines TRBV25-1 with TRBJ2-1; TRBD2 matches 8 bases. The source of this sequence is a young man in good health. Sequencing input: naive CD4+ T cells sorted from blood. The subset: CD45RA+ positively selected. CDR3: CASSESGSGDNEQFF. CDR3 nucleotides: TGTGCCAGCAGTGAATCAGGTAGCGGGGACAATGAGCAGTTCTTC.